By share of the sample, the clone carrying this TCR beta chain is medium-sized. Its antigen is not identified. Germline V gene lookup returns CDR1 SGDLS and CDR2 YYNGEE. Trimming took off 0 bases at V and 4 bases at J, with 14 bases between the two ends. The CDR3 is made up of 15 amino acids. Original handling: What underpinned the distant-metastasis classifier for papillary thyroid cancer was the set of CDR3 differences across clinicopathological groups. TCRdb re-called the PCR reads through MiXCR. TCRdb, not the original authors, processed these V and J calls. The sample has a few thousand clones; 30% to 35% are singletons. Nobody among the patients had been given any treatment before thyroid surgery. The sample belongs to a study of metastatic and nonmetastatic thyroid tumors. At the level of the study: Both malignant and benign thyroid patients supplied peripheral blood and tumor or nodule tissue samples, across which the repertoires of these patients were then compared.

Study results and limitations: Relative to benign nodules, malignant thyroid tumors were reportedly characterized by significantly elevated TCR beta diversity in blood and tumor.

This clonotype originated in a female donor with papillary thyroid cancer or a benign thyroid nodule (not recorded which). Some clones in this sample may be carry-over from other donors' samples. The rearrangement links TRBV9 to TRBJ2-7; D possibly matches TRBD1 or TRBD2 (7 bases each). Sequencing used adjacent normal tissue. The CDR3 DNA reads TGTGCCAGCAGCGTAGGGGGAGGGACAGAGTACGAGCAGTACTTC. Protein sequence: CASSVGGGTEYEQYF. The variable domain in full, with the rest retrieved from reference TRBV9 and TRBJ2-7, is DSGVTQTPKHLITATGQRVTLRCSPRSGDLSVYWYQQSLDQGLQFLIQYYNGEERAKGNILERFSAQQFPDLHSELNLSSLELGDSALYFCASSVGGGTEYEQYFGPGTRLTVT.